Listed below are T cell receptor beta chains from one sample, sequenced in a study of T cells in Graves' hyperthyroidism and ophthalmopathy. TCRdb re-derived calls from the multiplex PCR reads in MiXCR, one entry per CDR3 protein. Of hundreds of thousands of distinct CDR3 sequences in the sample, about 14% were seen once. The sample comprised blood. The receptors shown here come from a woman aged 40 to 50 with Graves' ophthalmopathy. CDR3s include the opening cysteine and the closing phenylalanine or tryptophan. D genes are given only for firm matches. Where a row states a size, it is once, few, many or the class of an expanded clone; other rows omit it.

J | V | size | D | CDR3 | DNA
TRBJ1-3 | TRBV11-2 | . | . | CASSGVTGLATGNTIYF | TGTGCCAGCAGCGGAGTCACAGGCCTAGCTACGGGAAACACCATATATTTT
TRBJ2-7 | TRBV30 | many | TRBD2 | CAWSVRGGRHEQYF | TGTGCCTGGAGTGTACGGGGGGGGAGGCACGAGCAGTACTTC
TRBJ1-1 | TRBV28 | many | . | CASSFPLYSSPVSRTEAFF | TGTGCCAGCAGTTTCCCCCTATACTCCTCACCCGTGTCGCGCACTGAAGCTTTCTTT
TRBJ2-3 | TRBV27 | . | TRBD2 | CASSPGTRVDTQYF | TGTGCCAGCAGTCCCGGGACTAGAGTCGATACGCAGTATTTT
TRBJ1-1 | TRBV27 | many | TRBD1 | CASSQRQGVSEAFF | TGTGCCAGCAGCCAACGGCAGGGGGTTTCTGAAGCTTTCTTT
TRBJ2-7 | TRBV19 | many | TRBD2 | CASSATSEVSYEQYF | TGTGCCAGTAGTGCGACTAGCGAGGTCTCCTACGAGCAGTACTTC
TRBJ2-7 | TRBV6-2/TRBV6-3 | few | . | CASSWDARYEQYF | TGTGCCAGCAGCTGGGACGCCCGCTACGAGCAGTACTTC
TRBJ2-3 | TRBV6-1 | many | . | CASSETHPSTDTQYF | TGTGCCAGCAGTGAAACACACCCTAGCACAGATACGCAGTATTTT
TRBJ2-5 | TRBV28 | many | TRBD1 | CASRPPARDSIQETQYF | TGTGCCAGCAGACCCCCCGCCCGGGACAGCATACAAGAGACCCAGTACTTC
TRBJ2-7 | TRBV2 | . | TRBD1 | CASSEDSPGCRTGGRYEQYF | TGTGCCAGCAGTGAAGACTCGCCGGGGTGCCGGACAGGGGGCAGGTACGAACAGTACTTC
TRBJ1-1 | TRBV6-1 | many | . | CASRSSGGSLMNTEAFF | TGTGCCAGCAGGAGTTCCGGGGGGTCCCTTATGAACACTGAAGCTTTCTTT
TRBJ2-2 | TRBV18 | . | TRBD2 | CASSPFTSGSHTGELFF | TGTGCCAGCTCACCCTTTACTAGCGGGAGTCACACCGGGGAGCTGTTTTTT
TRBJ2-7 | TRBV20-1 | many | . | CSARRLAEYEQYF | TGCAGTGCTAGAAGGCTAGCAGAATACGAGCAGTACTTC
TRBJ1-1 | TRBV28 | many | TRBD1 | CASSPGQGWTEAFF | TGTGCCAGCAGTCCCGGACAGGGATGGACTGAAGCTTTCTTT
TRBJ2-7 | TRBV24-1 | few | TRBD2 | CATSGIAGSLPDEQYF | TGTGCCACCAGTGGGATAGCGGGGTCTTTACCCGACGAGCAGTACTTC
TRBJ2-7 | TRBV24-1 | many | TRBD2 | CATSDSGLDIYF | TGTGCCACCAGTGATTCCGGACTAGATATTTACTTC
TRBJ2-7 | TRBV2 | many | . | CASLGGTYEQYF | TGTGCCAGCTTGGGGGGCACCTACGAGCAGTACTTC
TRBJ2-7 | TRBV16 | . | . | CASSQFTSYEQYF | TGTGCCAGCAGCCAATTTACATCCTACGAGCAGTACTTC
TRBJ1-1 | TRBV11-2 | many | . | CASSLSGTVNTEAFF | TGTGCCAGCAGCTTAAGCGGGACGGTGAACACTGAAGCTTTCTTT
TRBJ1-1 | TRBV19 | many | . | CATTLIGGSNTEAFF | TGTGCCACCACCCTGATTGGGGGGTCGAACACTGAAGCTTTCTTT
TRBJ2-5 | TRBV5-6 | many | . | CASSLGALPPQETQYF | TGTGCCAGCAGCTTAGGGGCCCTCCCACCCCAAGAGACCCAGTACTTC
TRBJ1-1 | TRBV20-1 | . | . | CSAKRGGNTEAFF | TGCAGTGCCAAGCGGGGGGGGAACACTGAAGCTTTCTTT
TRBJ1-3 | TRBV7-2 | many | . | CASSLTAGASGNTIYF | TGTGCCAGCAGCTTAACGGCCGGAGCCTCTGGAAACACCATATATTTT
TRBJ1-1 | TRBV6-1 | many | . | CASSPRTPFATEAFF | TGTGCCAGCAGCCCGAGAACTCCCTTTGCCACTGAAGCTTTCTTT
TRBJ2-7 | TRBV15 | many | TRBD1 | CATSSRDRVWDEQYF | TGTGCCACCAGCAGCCGGGACAGGGTATGGGACGAGCAGTACTTC
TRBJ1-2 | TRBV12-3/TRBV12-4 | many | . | CASTLNEDGYTF | TGTGCCAGCACCCTCAATGAGGATGGCTACACCTTC
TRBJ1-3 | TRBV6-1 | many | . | CASRGSGNTIYF | TGTGCCAGCAGAGGCTCTGGAAACACCATATATTTT
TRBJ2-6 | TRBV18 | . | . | CASSPLGRSSGANVLTF | TGTGCCAGCTCACCCCTAGGGCGGAGCTCTGGGGCCAACGTCCTGACTTTC
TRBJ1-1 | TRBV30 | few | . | CAWSPGPLEAFF | TGTGCCTGGAGTCCCGGCCCTCTAGAAGCTTTCTTT
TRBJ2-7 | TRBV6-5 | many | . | CASSYSGTPHYEQYF | TGTGCCAGCAGTTACTCGGGGACACCCCACTACGAGCAGTACTTC
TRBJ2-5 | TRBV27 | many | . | CASSLTAGLDQETQYF | TGTGCCAGCAGTTTAACAGCAGGGCTTGACCAAGAGACCCAGTACTTC
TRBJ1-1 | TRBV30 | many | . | CAWSPGDLSVGTEAFF | TGTGCCTGGAGCCCGGGGGACTTATCAGTTGGTACTGAAGCTTTCTTT
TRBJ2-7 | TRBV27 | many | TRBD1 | CASSSVRTGKVYEQYF | TGTGCCAGCAGTTCGGTCCGGACAGGGAAGGTCTACGAGCAGTACTTC
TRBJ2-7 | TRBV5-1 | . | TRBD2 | CASSVRLAGLYEQYF | TGCGCCAGCAGCGTACGACTAGCGGGACTCTACGAGCAGTACTTC
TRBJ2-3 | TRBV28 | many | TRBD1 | CASSLIGQGRTDTQYF | TGTGCCAGCAGTTTAATAGGACAGGGGAGGACAGATACGCAGTATTTT
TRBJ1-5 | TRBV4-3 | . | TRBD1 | CASSKQGGGNQPQHF | TGCGCCAGCAGCAAACAAGGGGGCGGCAATCAGCCCCAGCATTTT
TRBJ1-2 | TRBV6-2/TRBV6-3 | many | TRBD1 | CASSYTGGSVNYGYTF | TGTGCCAGCAGTTACACAGGGGGCTCCGTCAACTATGGCTACACCTTC
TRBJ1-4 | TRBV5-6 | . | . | CASSLRGKGDEKLFF | TGTGCCAGCAGCTTGCGGGGAAAGGGGGATGAAAAACTGTTTTTT
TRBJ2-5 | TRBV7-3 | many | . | CASSTNWGETQYF | TGTGCCAGCAGTACGAACTGGGGAGAGACCCAGTACTTC
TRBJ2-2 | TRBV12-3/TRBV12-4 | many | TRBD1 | CASSLQGAVGELFF | TGTGCCAGCAGTTTACAGGGGGCGGTCGGGGAGCTGTTTTTT
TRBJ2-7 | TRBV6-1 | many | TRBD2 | CASSEEASGYWEQYF | TGTGCCAGCAGTGAAGAGGCTAGCGGGTATTGGGAGCAGTACTTC
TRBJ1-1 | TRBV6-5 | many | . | CASSYSSFMNTEAFF | TGTGCCAGCAGTTACTCGTCTTTCATGAACACTGAAGCTTTCTTT
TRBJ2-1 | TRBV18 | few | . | CASSPPGPYNEQFF | TGTGCCAGCTCACCTCCGGGACCTTACAATGAGCAGTTCTTC
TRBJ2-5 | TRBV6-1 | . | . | CASPGRVAQETQYF | TGTGCCAGCCCCGGGCGAGTCGCCCAAGAGACCCAGTACTTC
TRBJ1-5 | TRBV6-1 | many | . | CASSERGGMGNQPQHF | TGTGCCAGCAGTGAAAGGGGGGGAATGGGAAATCAGCCCCAGCATTTT